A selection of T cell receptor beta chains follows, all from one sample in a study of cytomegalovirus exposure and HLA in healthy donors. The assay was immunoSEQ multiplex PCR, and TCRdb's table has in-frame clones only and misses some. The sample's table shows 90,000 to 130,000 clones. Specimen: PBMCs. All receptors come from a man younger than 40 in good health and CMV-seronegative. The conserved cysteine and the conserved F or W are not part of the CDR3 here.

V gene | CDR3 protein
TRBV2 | ASSGQGKTGQPQH
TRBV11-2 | ASSSFIFGQDTEAF
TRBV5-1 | ASATSGAYNEQF
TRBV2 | ASSDRGAHTEAF
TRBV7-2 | ASSSTRGGYT
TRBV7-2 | ASSPGAETQY
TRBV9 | ASTRIMVRYTEAF
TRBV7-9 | ASTEGQGGAEAF
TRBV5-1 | ASSLGAGGNEQY
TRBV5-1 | ASSRPEDRGGQF
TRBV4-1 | ASSQDPGRGKNIQY
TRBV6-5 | ASSRQGRWGTEAF
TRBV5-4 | ASSPGGEETQY
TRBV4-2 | ASSQGDRDQPQH
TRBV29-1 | SVEDLKTGGIDEQF
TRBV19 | ASKAQGDGEKLF
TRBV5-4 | ASSLEGGETQY
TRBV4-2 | ASSPSGMNTEAF
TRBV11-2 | ASSLVASGGGVSYNEQF
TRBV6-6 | ASSYLDPPKSEQY
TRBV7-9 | ASSLKGYEQY
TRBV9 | ASSVGRISGNTIY
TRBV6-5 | ASYNPGGADYGYT
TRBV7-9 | ASSLEQGAVAF
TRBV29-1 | SCIGQGAHGYT
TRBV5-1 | ASSPTGPLNSPLH
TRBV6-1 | ASSEEERGGEKLF
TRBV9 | ASSPWTRYQETQY
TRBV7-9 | ASSLAQGASTEAF
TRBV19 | ASSIGPTGGGDEQY
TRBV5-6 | ASSQGLAFADTQY
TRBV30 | AWSLSLGARTEKLF
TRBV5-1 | ASSTLGSGANVLT
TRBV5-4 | ASSSGTVNSGNTIY
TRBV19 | ASTLGPGRSYNEQF
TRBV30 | AWNTQGYQPQH
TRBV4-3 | ASSQDGGIGEKLF
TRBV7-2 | ASSLVSGGSNNEQF
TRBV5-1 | ASSPYREPDTQY
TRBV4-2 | ASSQDWSDLREQY
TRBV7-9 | ASSSRGGTAGELF
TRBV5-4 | ASSAAGVSTGELF
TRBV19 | ASSPTGGSEAF
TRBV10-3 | AISAGTTKDTQY
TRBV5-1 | ASSLEGHSSTDTQY
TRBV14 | ASSQGQRLNSPLH
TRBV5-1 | ASSLISSNEQF
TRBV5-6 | ASSLQGRYGYT
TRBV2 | ASSRAGQAKNIQY